A single sample is the source of the 6 T cell receptor beta chains below, sequenced in a study of CD8+ T cells in alopecia areata. The treatment was: oral pan-JAK inhibitor, 5-10 mg twice daily. Extraction of RNA preceded its reverse transcription into cDNA, which served as the sequencing template. Assay: immunoSEQ multiplex PCR; the TCRdb copy retains only in-frame clones and omits some. The sample contains some 180,000 clones, roughly 50% of which appear only once. The material was CD8+ T cells sorted from blood, obtained at week 24, from a patient treated with tofacitinib. The receptors here all came from a human donor with alopecia areata.

This rearrangement joins TRBV5-4 to TRBJ2-1; 9 bases align to TRBD2. The trim removed 4 bases at V and 8 bases at J, leaving 10 bases unmatched. CDR3 size: 15 residues. Looked up from germline, CDR1 is SGHNT and CDR2 is YYREEE (reference sequence). The CDR3 sequence: CASSLERGDVDEQFF. The CDR3, as DNA: TGTGCCAGCAGCCTGGAGCGGGGGGATGTAGATGAGCAGTTCTTC.

The chain employs TRBV27 and TRBJ1-2; 8 nucleotides line up with TRBD1. The CDR3 length is 11 residues. Trimming took 10 bases from V and 6 from J; bases not matched to a gene: 4. Germline assignment: CDR1 MNHEY and CDR2 SMNVEV (reference sequence). This chain's CDR3 is CATWTGNGYTF. CDR3 sequence (DNA): TGTGCCACCTGGACAGGGAATGGCTACACCTTC.

This clone turned up a few times. This chain joins TRBV15 and TRBJ1-2, with 7 bases identical to TRBD1. Germline CDR1 reads LNHNV; CDR2 reads YYDKDF (reference sequence). The CDR3 extends over 16 amino acids. The ends lost 1 base at V and 7 bases at J; junction bases unmatched: 12. The CDR3 loop reads CATSRGTTGKTGGYTF. CDR3 bases: TGTGCCACCAGCAGAGGGACGACAGGGAAGACGGGTGGCTACACCTTC.

The chain has TRBV28 and TRBJ2-3, with 7 bases fitting TRBD1. After removal of 6 bases from V and 2 bases from J, the junction contained 5 bases not matched to a gene. The CDR3 runs to 14 residues. Germline lookup yields CDR1 MDHEN and CDR2 SYDVKM. The CDR3, as DNA: TGTGCCAGCAGCCGGGACAGACACACAGATACGCAGTATTTT. It yields the protein CASSRDRHTDTQYF. Full variable domain (outside the CDR3, taken from reference TRBV28 and TRBJ2-3): DVKVTQSSRYLVKRTGEKVFLECVQDMDHENMFWYRQDPGLGLRLIYFSYDVKMKEKGDIPEGYSVSREKKERFSLILESASTNQTSMYLCASSRDRHTDTQYFGPGTRLTVL.

This clone was found a few times. The V and J genes are TRBV7-2 and TRBJ2-1, with D tentatively TRBD1 or TRBD2 (5 bases each). V was pared by 3 bases and J by 3 bases, with 15 bases between. CDR1 and CDR2 from the germline V gene are SGHTA and FQGNSA. CDR3 length equals 16 residues. The CDR3 region has the DNA TGTGCCAGCAGCTTGTATAAGGGGACGGGCTACAATGAGCAGTTCTTC. This encodes CASSLYKGTGYNEQFF.

CDR3 protein: CAWSPTNYGYTF. The CDR3 region has the DNA TGTGCCTGGAGTCCCACTAACTATGGCTACACCTTC. This chain uses TRBV30 with TRBJ1-2; D ambiguous. The CDR3 length is 12 residues. Trimming left V 2 bases short and J 0 bases short, with 4 bases between. Germline V CDR1 and CDR2: GTSNPN, SVGIG (reference sequence). The entire variable domain, with the rest obtained from reference TRBV30 and TRBJ1-2, is as follows: SQTIHQWPATLVQPVGSPLSLECTVEGTSNPNLYWYRQAAGRGLQLLFYSVGIGQISSEVPQNLSASRPQDRQFILSSKKLLLSDSGFYLCAWSPTNYGYTFGSGTRLTVV.